Given below is one T cell receptor (beta chain) in context. Its matching antigen is unknown. Produced via immunoSEQ multiplex PCR; TCRdb's table is partial and in-frame only. In the table there are 70,000 or so clones, about 87% of which are singletons. This entry comes from a study of a mutant IDH1 vaccine in newly diagnosed glioma. Study details: There were approximately 60% males and roughly 40% females among treated patients, whose mean age was about 44 years.

The germline CDR1 and CDR2 sequences are SGHDN and FVKESK. The CDR3 is 15 residues long. Deletions cut 4 bases from V and 2 bases from J, with 13 bases between. Time point of the sample: week 35, safety follow-up. Alongside topical imiquimod, each dose of vaccine comprised 300 ug of mutant IDH1 20-mer peptide. Sequenced material: PBMCs, taken from a glioma patient whose treatment included an IDH1 peptide vaccine. The V gene is TRBV14, the J gene TRBJ2-3; D unclear. The sequence came from a man aged 30 to 39 with glioma. The CDR3 nucleotides read TGTGCCAGCAGCCCTACTAACCTATTCACAGATACGCAGTATTTT. This codes for CASSPTNLFTDTQYF.